Described below is a single T cell receptor beta chain sequence and its context. What it binds is unknown. The data were taken from a study of post-analysis software for immune sequencing data. Per the germline V gene, CDR1 is SNHLY and CDR2 is FYNNEI. The CDR3 loop spans 16 amino acids. V trimming: 4 bases; J trimming: 2 bases; junction bases outside the gene matches: 4. Study results and limitations: TRBV5-6, TRBV5-1 and TRBV20-1 were among 4 or 5 TRBV segments more frequent in patients than controls.

The TCR beta cDNA libraries carried unique molecular identifiers. When about 0.9 to 10 million T cells were used, they gave roughly 500,000 cDNA molecules. Each CDR3 protein gets one entry after TCRdb re-called the PCR reads with MiXCR. Altogether roughly 600,000 distinct CDR3 sequences are present, about 40% being singletons, with the ten largest covering over 1.5%. Specimen: blood. The chain links TRBV2 to TRBJ2-1, with 11 bases identical to TRBD2. The source is a girl between 5 and 17 years old with multiple sclerosis. DNA of the CDR3: TGTGCCAGCAGTGGACTAGCGGGATTCACCTACAATGAGCAGTTCTTC. Translation: CASSGLAGFTYNEQFF.